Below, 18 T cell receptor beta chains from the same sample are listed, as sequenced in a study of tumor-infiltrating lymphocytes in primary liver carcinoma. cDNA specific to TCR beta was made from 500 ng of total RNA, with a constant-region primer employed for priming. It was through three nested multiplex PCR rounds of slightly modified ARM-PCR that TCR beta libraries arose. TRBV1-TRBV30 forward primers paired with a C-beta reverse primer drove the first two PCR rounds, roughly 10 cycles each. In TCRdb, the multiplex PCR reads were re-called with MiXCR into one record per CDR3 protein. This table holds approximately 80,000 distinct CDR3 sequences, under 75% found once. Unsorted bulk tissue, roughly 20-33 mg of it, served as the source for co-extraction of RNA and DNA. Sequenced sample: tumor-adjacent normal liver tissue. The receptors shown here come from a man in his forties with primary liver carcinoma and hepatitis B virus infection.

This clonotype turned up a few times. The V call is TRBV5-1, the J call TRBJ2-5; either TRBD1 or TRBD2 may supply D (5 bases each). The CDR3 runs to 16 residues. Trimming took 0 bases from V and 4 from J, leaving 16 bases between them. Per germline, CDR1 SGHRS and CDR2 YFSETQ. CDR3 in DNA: TGCGCCAGCAGCTTGGGGGGGACCGGCGTCCGAGAGACCCAGTACTTC. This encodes CASSLGGTGVRETQYF. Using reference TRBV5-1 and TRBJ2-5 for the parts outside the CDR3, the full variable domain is KAGVTQTPRYLIKTRGQQVTLSCSPISGHRSVSWYQQTPGQGLQFLFEYFSETQRNKGNFPGRFSGRQFSNSRSEMNVSTLELGDSALYLCASSLGGTGVRETQYFGPGTRLLVL.

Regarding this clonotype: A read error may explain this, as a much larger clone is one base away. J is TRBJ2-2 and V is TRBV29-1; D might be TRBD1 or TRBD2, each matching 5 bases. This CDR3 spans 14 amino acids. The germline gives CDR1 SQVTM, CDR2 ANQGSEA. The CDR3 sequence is CNVLGPGPTGEMFF. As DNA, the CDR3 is TGCAACGTCCTCGGTCCGGGACCCACCGGGGAGATGTTTTTT.

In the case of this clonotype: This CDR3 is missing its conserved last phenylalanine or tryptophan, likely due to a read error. As DNA, the CDR3 is TGTGCCAGCAGTTACTCCCGGGACAGGATAGATACGCAGTATCTT. The encoded protein is CASSYSRDRIDTQYL. The V gene is TRBV6-5, the J gene TRBJ2-3; TRBD1 aligns across 8 bases. The germline gives CDR1 MNHEY, CDR2 SVGAGI. The CDR3 covers 15 residues. The V gene end was trimmed by 0 bases and the J gene end by 5 bases; junction bases not matched to a gene: 4.

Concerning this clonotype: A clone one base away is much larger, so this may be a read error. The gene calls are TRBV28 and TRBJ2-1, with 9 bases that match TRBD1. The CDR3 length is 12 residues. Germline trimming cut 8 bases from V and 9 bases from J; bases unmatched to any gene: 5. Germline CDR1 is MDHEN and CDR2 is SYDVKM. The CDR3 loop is CASRGQGFEQFF. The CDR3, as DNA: TGTGCCAGCCGGGGACAGGGTTTTGAGCAGTTCTTC.

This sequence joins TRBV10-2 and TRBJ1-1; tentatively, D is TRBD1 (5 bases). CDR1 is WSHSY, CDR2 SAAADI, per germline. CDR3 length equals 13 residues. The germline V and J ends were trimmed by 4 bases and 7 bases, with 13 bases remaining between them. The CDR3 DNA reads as TGCGCCAGCAGTGGGGGGGATAGCCTTGAAGCTTTCTTT. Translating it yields CASSGGDSLEAFF.

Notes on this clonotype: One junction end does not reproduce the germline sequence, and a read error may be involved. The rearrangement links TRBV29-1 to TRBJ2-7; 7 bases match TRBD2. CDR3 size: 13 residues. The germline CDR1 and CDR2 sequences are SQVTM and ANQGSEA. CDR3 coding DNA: TGCAGCGTAGGACTAGTGGGAGCTCGGGAGCAATACTTC. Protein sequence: CSVGLVGAREQYF.

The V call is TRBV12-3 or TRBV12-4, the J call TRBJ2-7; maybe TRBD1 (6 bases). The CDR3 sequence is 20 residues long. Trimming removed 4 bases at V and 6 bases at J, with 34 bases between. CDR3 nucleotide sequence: TGTGCCAGCAGTTCCCAAGACTATAACAACAGGGAACTGTGGTATACCGAGCAGTACTTC. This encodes CASSSQDYNNRELWYTEQYF.

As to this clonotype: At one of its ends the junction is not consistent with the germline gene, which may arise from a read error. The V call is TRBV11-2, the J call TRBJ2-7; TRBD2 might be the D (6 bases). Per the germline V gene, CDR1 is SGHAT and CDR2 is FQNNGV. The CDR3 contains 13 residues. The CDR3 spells CDSNFGGASEKYF. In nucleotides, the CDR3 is TGTGACAGCAACTTCGGAGGGGCTAGCGAGAAGTACTTC.

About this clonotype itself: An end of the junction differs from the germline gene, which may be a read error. Here the CDR3 reads CASTVSSRPESNEQLF. Here the CDR3 DNA reads TGTGCCAGCACGGTATCCTCCAGGCCCGAATCCAATGAGCAGCTTTTC. This rearrangement joins TRBV28 to TRBJ2-1; D ambiguous. Per the germline V gene, CDR1 is MDHEN and CDR2 is SYDVKM. The CDR3 totals 16 residues.

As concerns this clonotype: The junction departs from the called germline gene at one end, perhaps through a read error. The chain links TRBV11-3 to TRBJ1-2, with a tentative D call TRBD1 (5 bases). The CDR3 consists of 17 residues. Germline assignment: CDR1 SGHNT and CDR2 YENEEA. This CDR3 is CASSPPTHGGTKYGYTF. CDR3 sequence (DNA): TGTGCCAGCAGCCCTCCTACCCACGGGGGAACTAAGTATGGCTACACCTTC.

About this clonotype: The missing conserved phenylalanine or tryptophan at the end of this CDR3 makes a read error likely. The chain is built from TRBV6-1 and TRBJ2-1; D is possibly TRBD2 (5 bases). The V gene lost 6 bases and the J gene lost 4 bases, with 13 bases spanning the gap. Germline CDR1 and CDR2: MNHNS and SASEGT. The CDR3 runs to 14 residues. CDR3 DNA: TGTGCCAGCAGCGACACGGGATGGTACAATGAGCAGTTCCTC. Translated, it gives CASSDTGWYNEQFL.

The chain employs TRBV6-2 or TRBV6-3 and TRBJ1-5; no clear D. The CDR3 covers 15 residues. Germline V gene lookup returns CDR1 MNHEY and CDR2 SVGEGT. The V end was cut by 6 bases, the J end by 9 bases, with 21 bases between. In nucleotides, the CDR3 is TGTGCCAGCAGCCAACAAGGTGGCAGCATTCTGCCCCAGCATTTT. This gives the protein CASSQQGGSILPQHF.

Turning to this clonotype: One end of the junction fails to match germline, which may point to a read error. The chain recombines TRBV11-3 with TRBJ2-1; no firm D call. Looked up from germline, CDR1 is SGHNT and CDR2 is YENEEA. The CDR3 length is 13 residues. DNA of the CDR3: TGTGCCAGCACCTTAGGGCCTGTGAATGAGCAACTCTTC. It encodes CASTLGPVNEQLF.

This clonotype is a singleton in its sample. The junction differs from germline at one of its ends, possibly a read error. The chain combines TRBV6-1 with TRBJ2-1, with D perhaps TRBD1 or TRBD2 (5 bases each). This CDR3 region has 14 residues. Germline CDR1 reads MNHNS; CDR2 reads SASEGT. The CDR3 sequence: CASTKRDGNNEQFF. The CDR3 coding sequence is TGTGCAAGCACTAAAAGGGACGGAAACAATGAGCAGTTCTTC.

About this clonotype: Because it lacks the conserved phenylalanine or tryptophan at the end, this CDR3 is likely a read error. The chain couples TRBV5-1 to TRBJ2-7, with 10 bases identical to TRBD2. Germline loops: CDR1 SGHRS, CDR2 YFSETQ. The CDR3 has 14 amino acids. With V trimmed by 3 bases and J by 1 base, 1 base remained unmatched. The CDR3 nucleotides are TGCGCCAGCAGCTCACTAGCGGGGTCCTACGAGCAGTACATC. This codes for CASSSLAGSYEQYI.

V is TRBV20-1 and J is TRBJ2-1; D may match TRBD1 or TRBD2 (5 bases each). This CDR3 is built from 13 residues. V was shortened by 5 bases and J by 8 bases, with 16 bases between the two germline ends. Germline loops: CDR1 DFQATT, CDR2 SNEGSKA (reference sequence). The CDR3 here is CSAGVGTTHEQFF. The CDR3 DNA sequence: TGCAGTGCTGGGGTTGGGACCACGCATGAGCAGTTCTTC.

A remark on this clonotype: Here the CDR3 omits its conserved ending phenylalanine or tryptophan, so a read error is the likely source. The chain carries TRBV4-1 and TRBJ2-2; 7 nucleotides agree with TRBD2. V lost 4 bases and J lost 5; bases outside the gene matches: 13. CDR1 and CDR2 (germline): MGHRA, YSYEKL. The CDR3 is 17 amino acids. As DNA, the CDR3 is TGCGCCAGCAGCCCTTATACTAGCGAAAGAGGGACCGGGGAGCTGTTTCTT. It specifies CASSPYTSERGTGELFL.

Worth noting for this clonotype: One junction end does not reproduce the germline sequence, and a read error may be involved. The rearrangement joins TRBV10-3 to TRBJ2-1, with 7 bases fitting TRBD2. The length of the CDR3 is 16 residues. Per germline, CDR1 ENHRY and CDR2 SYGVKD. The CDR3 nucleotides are TGTACCATCAGTGAGCCGGGACTAACGGCTTACAATGAGCAGTTCTTC. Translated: CTISEPGLTAYNEQFF.